This TCR beta chain is from a study of T-cell memory formation after mild COVID-19. A single record per CDR3 protein comes from TCRdb applying MiXCR to the 5' RACE reads. The sample lists about 340,000 distinct CDR3 sequences; under 15% were seen once. Study-wide results and limits: Memory sampled before infection contained some responding clones, suggesting cross-reactive memory joined.

In regard to this clonotype: The antigen is undetermined.

The CDR3 covers 14 residues. Trimming stripped 3 bases from V and 0 bases from J, with 8 bases between. Germline loops: CDR1 ENHRY, CDR2 SYGVKD. This chain uses TRBV10-3 with TRBJ1-1; D uncertain. Sequencing used PBMCs or a T cell subset sorted from them (not recorded which). The clonotype originates from a man aged 18 to 29 who had mild COVID-19 (a few samples of this study predate the infection). Cell type and time point are not known. Here the CDR3 DNA reads TGTGCCATCAGTGACCTACAGATGAACACTGAAGCTTTCTTT. Translated: CAISDLQMNTEAFF.